This T cell receptor beta chain was retrieved from a study of beta chain features in type 1 diabetes. Each population that was sorted was more than 98% pure. This clone was observed a few times. What it binds is unknown. Study-wide results and caveats: A definitive answer on HLA type influencing TCRB rearrangement was not reached here. Fewer insertions but more deletions were seen at VDJ junctions in type 1 diabetes patients. Significant though moderate, a shortening of TCRB CDR3s appeared in all four CD4+ subsets of Type 1 diabetes patients.

Expressed TCRB transcripts got sequenced, as all isolated RNA was reverse transcribed. Data came from immunoSEQ multiplex PCR; TCRdb stores just in-frame clones and leaves some out. The top ten hold around 0.015% of the sample, which has more than 250,000 clones, about 15% seen once. The sequence was collected from a man aged 18 to 35 with type 1 diabetes. Sequenced sample: naive CD4+ T cells from blood.

CDR3 DNA sequence: TGTGCCACCAGCCGCGGACAGGTTAATCAGCCCCAGCATTTT. It is translated as CATSRGQVNQPQHF. This chain connects TRBV15 to TRBJ1-5; 7 bases map to TRBD1. The CDR3 loop spans 14 amino acids. Germline V gene lookup returns CDR1 LNHNV and CDR2 YYDKDF (reference sequence). The V segment lost 5 bases and the J segment 4 bases; nucleotides outside the gene matches: 5. Variable domain in full (rest from reference TRBV15 and TRBJ1-5): DAMVIQNPRYQVTQFGKPVTLSCSQTLNHNVMYWYQQKSSQAPKLLFHYYDKDFNNEADTPDNFQSRRPNTSFCFLDIRSPGLGDTAMYLCATSRGQVNQPQHFGDGTRLSIL.